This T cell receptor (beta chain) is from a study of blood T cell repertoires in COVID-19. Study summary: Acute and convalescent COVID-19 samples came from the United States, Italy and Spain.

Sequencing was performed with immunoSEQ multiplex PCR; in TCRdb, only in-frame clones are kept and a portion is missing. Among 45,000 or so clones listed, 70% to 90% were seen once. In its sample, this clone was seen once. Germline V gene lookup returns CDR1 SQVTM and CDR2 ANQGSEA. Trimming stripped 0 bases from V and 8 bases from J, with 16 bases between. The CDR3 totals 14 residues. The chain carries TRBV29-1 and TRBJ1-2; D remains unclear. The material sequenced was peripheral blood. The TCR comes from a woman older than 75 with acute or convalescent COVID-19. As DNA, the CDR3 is TGCAGCGTTGAAGATGTAAACGAGGGCGGCGGCTACACCTTC. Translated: CSVEDVNEGGGYTF. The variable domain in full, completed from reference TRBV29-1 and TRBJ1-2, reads SAVISQKPSRDICQRGTSLTIQCQVDSQVTMMFWYRQQPGQSLTLIATANQGSEATYESGFVIDKFPISRPNLTFSTLTVSNMSPEDSSIYLCSVEDVNEGGGYTFGSGTRLTVV.